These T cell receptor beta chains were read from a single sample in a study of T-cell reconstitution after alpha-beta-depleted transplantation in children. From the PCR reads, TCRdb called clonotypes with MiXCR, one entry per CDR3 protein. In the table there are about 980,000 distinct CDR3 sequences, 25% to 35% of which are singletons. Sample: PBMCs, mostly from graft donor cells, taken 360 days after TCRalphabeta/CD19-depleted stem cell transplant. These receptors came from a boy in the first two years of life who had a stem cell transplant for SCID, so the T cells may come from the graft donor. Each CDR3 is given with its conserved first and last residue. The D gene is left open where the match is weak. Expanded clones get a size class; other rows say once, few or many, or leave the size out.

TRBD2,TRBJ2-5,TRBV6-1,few,TGTGCCAGCACCACGGGAACTAGCGGTGTCGAGACCCAGTACTTC,CASTTGTSGVETQYF
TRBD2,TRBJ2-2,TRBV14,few,TGTGCCAGCAGCCAATCCCTGGGGAGGGGCAACACCGGGGAGCTGTTTTTT,CASSQSLGRGNTGELFF
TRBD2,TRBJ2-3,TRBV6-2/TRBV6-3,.,TGTGCCAGCACCCAAAGGGCAATAACTAGCGGAGATACGCAGTATTTT,CASTQRAITSGDTQYF
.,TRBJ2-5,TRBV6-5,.,TGTGCCAGCAGTTACCGGGACATACCTTCTCAAGAGACCCAGTACTTC,CASSYRDIPSQETQYF
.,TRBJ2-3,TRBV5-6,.,TGTGCCAGCAGATATAGCACAGATACGCAGTATTTT,CASRYSTDTQYF
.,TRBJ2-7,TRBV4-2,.,TGTGCCAGCAGCCGCAGACAGGAGTCCTACGAGCAGTACTTC,CASSRRQESYEQYF
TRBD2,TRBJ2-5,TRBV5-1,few,TGCGCCAGCAGCTGGACTAGCGGGCCCCAAGAGACCCAGTACTTC,CASSWTSGPQETQYF
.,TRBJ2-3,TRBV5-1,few,TGCGCCAGCAGCTTGGTTTGGCCAGATACGCAGTATTTT,CASSLVWPDTQYF
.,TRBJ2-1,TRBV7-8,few,TGTGCCAGCAGCTCCCAGGGGCAGGGGGGACGCGGTGAGCAGTTCTTC,CASSSQGQGGRGEQFF
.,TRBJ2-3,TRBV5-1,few,TGCGCCAGCAGTTTCCCGGGCGACCCCACAGATACGCAGTATTTT,CASSFPGDPTDTQYF
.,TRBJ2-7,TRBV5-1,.,TGCGCCAGCAGCTTGGCTCCCACGGCGGGGAGCTCCTACGAGCAGTACTTC,CASSLAPTAGSSYEQYF
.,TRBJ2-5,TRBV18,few,TGTGCCAGCTCACCACTAGCGACAGAAGAGACCCAGTACTTC,CASSPLATEETQYF
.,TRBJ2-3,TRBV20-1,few,TGCAGTGCTAGAGATTTTCGGGGACCGGATACGCAGTATTTT,CSARDFRGPDTQYF
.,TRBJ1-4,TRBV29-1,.,TGCAGCGCGATGGGGCAGTTCAATCTCGCCGAAAAACTGTTTTTT,CSAMGQFNLAEKLFF
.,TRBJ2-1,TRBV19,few,TGTGCCAGTAGTATAGTCGGCAGGGTCAATGAGCAGTTCTTC,CASSIVGRVNEQFF
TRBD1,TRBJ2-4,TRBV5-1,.,TGCGCCAGCAGCCTCCGGGACAGGGACATTCAGTACTTC,CASSLRDRDIQYF
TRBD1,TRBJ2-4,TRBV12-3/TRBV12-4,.,TGTGCCAGCAGTTTACAAGGGGGCAACATTCAGTACTTC,CASSLQGGNIQYF
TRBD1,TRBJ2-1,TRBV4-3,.,TGCGCCAGCAGCCAAGGGGGACAGCACAATGAGCAGTTCTTC,CASSQGGQHNEQFF
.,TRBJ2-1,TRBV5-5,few,TGTGCCAGCAGCTTGATGGGGGGTTGGGATGAGCAGTTCTTC,CASSLMGGWDEQFF
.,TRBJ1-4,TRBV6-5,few,TGTGCCAGCAGTTACGACAGGAAAGCTTCTAATGAAAAACTGTTTTTT,CASSYDRKASNEKLFF
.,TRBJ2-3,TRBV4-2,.,TGTGCCAGCAGCCAAGATCGTGGTGGCACAGATACGCAGTATTTT,CASSQDRGGTDTQYF
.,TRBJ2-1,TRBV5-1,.,TGCGCCAGCAAACTGGCGGGGCCCTCCTACAATGAGCAGTTCTTC,CASKLAGPSYNEQFF
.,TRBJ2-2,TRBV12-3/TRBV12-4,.,TGTGCCAGCAGTGTACCTACCTACAGGGCCGGGGAGCTGTTTTTT,CASSVPTYRAGELFF
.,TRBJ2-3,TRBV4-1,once,TGCGCCAGCAGCCAAGTGTCAGCCACAGATACGCAGTATTTT,CASSQVSATDTQYF
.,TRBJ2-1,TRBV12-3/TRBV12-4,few,TGTGCCAGCAGACCTGACAGGCGCTCCTACAATGAGCAGTTCTTC,CASRPDRRSYNEQFF
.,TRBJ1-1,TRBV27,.,TGTGCCAGCAACCCCCTCTGGGCAGGGGCCCTGAGCACTGAAGCTTTCTTT,CASNPLWAGALSTEAFF
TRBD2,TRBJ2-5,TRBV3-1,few,TGTGCCAGCAGCCGCCGGACTAGCGGGGGGGCTCGGGAGACCCAGTACTTC,CASSRRTSGGARETQYF
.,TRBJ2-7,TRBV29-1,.,TGCAGCGTTGAAGTGACAGGCTCCTACGAGCAGTACTTC,CSVEVTGSYEQYF
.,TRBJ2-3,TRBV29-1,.,TGCAGCGTTGTGGGAACCAGAACCACAGATACGCAGTATTTT,CSVVGTRTTDTQYF
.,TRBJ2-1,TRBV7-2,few,TGTGCCAGCAGCTTAGTACAGTCATGGGAGCAGTTCTTC,CASSLVQSWEQFF
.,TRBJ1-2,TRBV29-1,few,TGCAGCGTACCGGGACATAACTATGGCTACACCTTC,CSVPGHNYGYTF
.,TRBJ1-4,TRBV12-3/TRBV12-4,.,TGTGCCAGCAGTTTCGGGGGCTGGGGACTGTTTTTT,CASSFGGWGLFF
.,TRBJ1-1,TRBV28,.,TGTGCCAGCAGTTCCCCCACAGGGCCGAACACTGAAGCTTTCTTT,CASSSPTGPNTEAFF
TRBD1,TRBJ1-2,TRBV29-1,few,TGCAGCGTGACAGGGAAGTACTATGGCTACACCTTC,CSVTGKYYGYTF
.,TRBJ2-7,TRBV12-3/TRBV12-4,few,TGTGCCAGCAGTTTTGGAGGAATGTACGAGCAGTACTTC,CASSFGGMYEQYF
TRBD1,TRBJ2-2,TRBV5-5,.,TGTGCCAGCAGTTCCGGACAGGGGGCAGGGGAGCTGTTTTTT,CASSSGQGAGELFF
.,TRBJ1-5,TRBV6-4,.,TGTGCCAGCCGGCTCGAAGCCTCGCCGGGGCAGCCCCAGCATTTT,CASRLEASPGQPQHF
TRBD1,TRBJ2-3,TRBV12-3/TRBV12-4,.,TGTGCCAGCAGTCCCGGACAGGGAACTAGCACAGATACGCAGTATTTT,CASSPGQGTSTDTQYF
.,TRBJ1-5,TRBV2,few,TGTGCCAGCAGCGAGCAGGGAAGGGGCAATCAGCCCCAGCATTTT,CASSEQGRGNQPQHF
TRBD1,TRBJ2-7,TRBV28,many,TGTGCCAGCAGTTTCCGGGACAGGGGGTACCACGAGCAGTACTTC,CASSFRDRGYHEQYF
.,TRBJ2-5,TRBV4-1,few,TGCGCCAGCGGGACCGAACTGCAAGAGACCCAGTACTTC,CASGTELQETQYF
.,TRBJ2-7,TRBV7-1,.,TGTGCCAGCAGCTCGTTGACCCCGTTCGGGGAGGTAGTGTCAATGCGTGGGTACGAGCAGTACTTC,CASSSLTPFGEVVSMRGYEQYF
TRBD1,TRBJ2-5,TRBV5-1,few,TGCGCCAGCAGCTTGGATCGGACAGGGGTTCAGACCCAGTACTTC,CASSLDRTGVQTQYF
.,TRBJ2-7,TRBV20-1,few,TGCAGTGCTAGAGGGGCGGGCTACGAGCAGTACTTC,CSARGAGYEQYF
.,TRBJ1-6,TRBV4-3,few,TGCGCCAGCAGCCAAGATAACGTAGCAAATTCACCCCTCCACTTT,CASSQDNVANSPLHF
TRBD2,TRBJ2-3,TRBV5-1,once,TGCGCCAGCAGCACCAGCGGGGACCCCACAGATACGCAGTATTTT,CASSTSGDPTDTQYF
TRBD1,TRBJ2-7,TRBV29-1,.,TGCAGCGTTGAGACAGGGACCACTAACAACTACGAGCAGTACTTC,CSVETGTTNNYEQYF
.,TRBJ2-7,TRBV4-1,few,TGCGCCAGCAGCCAAGTTCCCAGGGCCTACGAGCAGTACTTC,CASSQVPRAYEQYF
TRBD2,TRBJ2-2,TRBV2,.,TGTGCCAGCAGTGAAGTCGGGGGGAAGGTTACCGGGGAGCTGTTTTTT,CASSEVGGKVTGELFF